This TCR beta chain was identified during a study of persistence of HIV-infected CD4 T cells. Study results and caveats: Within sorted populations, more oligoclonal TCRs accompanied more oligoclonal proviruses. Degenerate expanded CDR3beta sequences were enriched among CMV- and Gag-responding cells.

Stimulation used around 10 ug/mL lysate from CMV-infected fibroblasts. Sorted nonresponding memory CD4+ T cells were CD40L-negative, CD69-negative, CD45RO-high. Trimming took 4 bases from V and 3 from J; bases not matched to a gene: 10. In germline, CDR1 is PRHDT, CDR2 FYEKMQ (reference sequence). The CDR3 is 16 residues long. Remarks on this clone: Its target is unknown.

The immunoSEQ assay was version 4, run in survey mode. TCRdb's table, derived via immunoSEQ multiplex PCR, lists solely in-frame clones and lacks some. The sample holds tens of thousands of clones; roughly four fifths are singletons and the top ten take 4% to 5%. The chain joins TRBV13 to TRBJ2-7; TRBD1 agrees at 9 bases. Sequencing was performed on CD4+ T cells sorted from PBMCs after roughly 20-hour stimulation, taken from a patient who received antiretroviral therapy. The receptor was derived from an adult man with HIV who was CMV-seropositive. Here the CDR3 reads CASSSPTGTGLYEQYF. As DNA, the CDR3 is TGTGCCAGCAGCTCCCCTACCGGGACAGGGCTCTACGAGCAGTACTTC.